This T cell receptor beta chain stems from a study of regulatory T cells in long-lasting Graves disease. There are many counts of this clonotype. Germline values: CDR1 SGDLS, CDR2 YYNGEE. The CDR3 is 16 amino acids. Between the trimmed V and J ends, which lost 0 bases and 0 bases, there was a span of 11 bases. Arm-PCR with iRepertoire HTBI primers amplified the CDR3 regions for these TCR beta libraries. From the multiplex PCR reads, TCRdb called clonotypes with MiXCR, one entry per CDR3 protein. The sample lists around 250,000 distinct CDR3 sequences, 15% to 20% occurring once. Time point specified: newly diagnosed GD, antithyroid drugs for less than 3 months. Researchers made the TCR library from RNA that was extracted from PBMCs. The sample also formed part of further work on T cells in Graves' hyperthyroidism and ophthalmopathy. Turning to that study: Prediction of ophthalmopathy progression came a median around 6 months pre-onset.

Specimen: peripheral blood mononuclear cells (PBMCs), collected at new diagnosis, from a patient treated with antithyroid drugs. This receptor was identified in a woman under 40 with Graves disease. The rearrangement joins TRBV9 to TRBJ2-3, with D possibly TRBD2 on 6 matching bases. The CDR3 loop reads CASSVEGGASTDTQYF. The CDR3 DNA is TGTGCCAGCAGCGTAGAGGGCGGGGCTAGCACAGATACGCAGTATTTT.